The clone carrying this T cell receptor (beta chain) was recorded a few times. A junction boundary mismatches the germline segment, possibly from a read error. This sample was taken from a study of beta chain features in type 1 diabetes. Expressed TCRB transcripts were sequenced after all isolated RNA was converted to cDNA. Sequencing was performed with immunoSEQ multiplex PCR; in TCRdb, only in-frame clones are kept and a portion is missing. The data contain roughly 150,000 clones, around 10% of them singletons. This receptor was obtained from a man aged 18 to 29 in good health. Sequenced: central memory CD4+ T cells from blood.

CDR3 loop: CASSAGLAATDTQYF. CDR3 sequence (DNA): TGTGCTAGCAGCGCTGGACTAGCCGCCACAGATACGCAGTATTTT. The J gene is TRBJ2-3, the V gene TRBV7-7; TRBD2 agrees at 8 bases. This CDR3 spans 15 amino acids. Germline V gives CDR1 SSHAT, CDR2 FNYEAQ (reference sequence).